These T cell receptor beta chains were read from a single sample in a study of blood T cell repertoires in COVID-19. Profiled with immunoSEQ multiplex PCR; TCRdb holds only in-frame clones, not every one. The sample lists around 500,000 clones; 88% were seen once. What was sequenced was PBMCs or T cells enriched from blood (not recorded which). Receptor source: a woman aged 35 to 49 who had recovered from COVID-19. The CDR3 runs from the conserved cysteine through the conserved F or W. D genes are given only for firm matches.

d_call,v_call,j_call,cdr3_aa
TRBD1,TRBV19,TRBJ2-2,CASRGQSSGELFF
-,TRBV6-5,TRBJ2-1,CASSYEKHSYNEQFF
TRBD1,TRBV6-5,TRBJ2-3,CASSYRGPMSTDTQYF
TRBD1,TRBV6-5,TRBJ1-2,CASSYGQGGYGYTF
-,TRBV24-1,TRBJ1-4,CATSEAGAEKLFF
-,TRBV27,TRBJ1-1,CASSLSGGGTEAFF
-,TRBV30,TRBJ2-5,CAWSKTVQETQYF
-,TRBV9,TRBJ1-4,CASSPQDSNEKLFF
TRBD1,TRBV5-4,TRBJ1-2,CASSLQGAGYGYTF
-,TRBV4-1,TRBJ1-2,CASSQALQLTNYGYTF
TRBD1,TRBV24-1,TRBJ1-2,CATSDRTGNYGYTF
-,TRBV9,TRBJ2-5,CASSGASEQGYETQYF
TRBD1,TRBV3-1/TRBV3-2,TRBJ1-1,CASSHNLDRERGAFF
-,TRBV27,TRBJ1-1,CASSLYPTGSEAFF
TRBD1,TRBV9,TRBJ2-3,CASSPRPRTGDGTDTQYF
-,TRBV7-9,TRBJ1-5,CASSGGYNQPQHF
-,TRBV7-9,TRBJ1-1,CASSLDHGPGIAEAFF
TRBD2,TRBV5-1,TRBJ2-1,CASSLGRGVFSGKQNEQFF
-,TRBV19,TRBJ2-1,CASSRTGQRSYNEQFF
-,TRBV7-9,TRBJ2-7,CASSLELRSSNEQYF
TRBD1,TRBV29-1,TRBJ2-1,CSVVLLGQPLYNEQFF
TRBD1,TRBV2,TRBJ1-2,CASSDFSGGWSYGYTF
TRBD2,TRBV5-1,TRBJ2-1,CASSSTRLAGGHEQFF
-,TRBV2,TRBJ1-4,CASSGQAPTNEKLFF
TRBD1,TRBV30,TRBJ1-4,CACDRGREKLFF
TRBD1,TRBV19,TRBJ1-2,CASSIGQGLYGYTF
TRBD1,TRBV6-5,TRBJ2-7,CASSSSGTVSYEQYF
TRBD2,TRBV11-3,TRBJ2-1,CASSLVAGVNEQFF
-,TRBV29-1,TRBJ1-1,CSVENSRSMNTEAFF
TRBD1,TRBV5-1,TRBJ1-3,CASSLVGQGAGENTIYF
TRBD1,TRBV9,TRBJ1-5,CASSWGQPLNQPQHF
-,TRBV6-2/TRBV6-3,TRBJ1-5,CASSYPRLQGNQPQHF
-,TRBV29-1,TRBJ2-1,CSVEHRYNEQFF